The 30 T cell receptor beta chains below all came from one sample that was sequenced in a study of T-cell reconstitution after alpha-beta-depleted transplantation in children. Unique molecular identifiers were used in preparing the TCRbeta library. TCRdb re-analysed the PCR reads in MiXCR, keeping a single row per CDR3 protein. Of 250,000 to 350,000 distinct CDR3 sequences listed, 9.9% are singletons. The source material was PBMCs from the stem cell graft donor, sampled from the stem cell graft. These receptors were obtained from a human donor who donated a stem cell graft to a child with SCID.

This clonotype was counted only a few times. This chain uses TRBV7-6 with TRBJ2-3; 7 nucleotides agree with TRBD2. Trimming cost V 5 bases and J 0 bases; bases outside gene matches: 8. CDR1 and CDR2 (germline): SGHVS, FNYEAQ. The CDR3 is 16 amino acids. The CDR3 sequence: CASSRKGLPSTDTQYF. In DNA form, the CDR3 reads TGTGCCAGCAGCCGAAAGGGACTACCAAGCACAGATACGCAGTATTTT.

This clonotype appeared once. CDR3 amino acids: CASSTGTVNIQYF. The CDR3 coding sequence is TGTGCCAGCAGCACCGGGACAGTTAACATTCAGTACTTC. The J gene is TRBJ2-4, the V gene TRBV7-9, with TRBD1 identical over 7 bases. Germline loops: CDR1 SEHNR, CDR2 FQNEAQ (reference sequence). The CDR3 is 13 residues long. With V trimmed by 5 bases and J by 7 bases, 5 bases remained unmatched.

This clonotype has only a few counts. The chain joins TRBV11-2 to TRBJ2-1; no clear D. The V end lost 1 base, the J end lost 4 bases, and 14 bases lay between the germline ends. The CDR3 contains 16 residues. Germline-derived CDR1 and CDR2 are SGHAT and FQNNGV. The CDR3 here is CASSLVRSKVYNEQFF. DNA for the CDR3: TGTGCCAGCAGCTTAGTAAGGAGCAAGGTTTACAATGAGCAGTTCTTC.

This clonotype has a count of ten or more. The V call is TRBV7-2, the J call TRBJ1-1, with D uncertain. The germline gives CDR1 SGHTA, CDR2 FQGNSA. CDR3 length: 13 amino acids. With 7 bases removed from V and 0 bases from J, the gap between germline ends came to 9 bases. The CDR3: CASIEELNTEAFF. The CDR3 coding sequence is TGTGCCAGCATCGAAGAGCTGAACACTGAAGCTTTCTTT.

The V call is TRBV7-9, the J call TRBJ2-3; perhaps D is TRBD1 or TRBD2 (6 bases each). This CDR3 has 16 amino acids. Germline CDR1 and CDR2: SEHNR and FQNEAQ (reference sequence). Trimming pared 5 bases from V and 2 bases from J, leaving 17 bases between. CDR3 in DNA: TGTGCCAGCAGCCCTCGGAGGGGGACTCTCACAGATACGCAGTATTTT. Protein product: CASSPRRGTLTDTQYF.

V is TRBV6-4 and J is TRBJ2-1; D is ambiguous. V gave up 4 bases and J gave up 5 bases, with 18 bases separating them. The CDR3 consists of 16 residues. Germline V CDR1 and CDR2: MRHNA, SNTAGT. The CDR3 sequence is CASSAQTARLNNEQFF. Written as DNA, the CDR3 is TGTGCCAGCAGTGCTCAGACTGCCCGACTTAACAATGAGCAGTTCTTC.

The chain links TRBV12-3 or TRBV12-4 to TRBJ1-2; TRBD1 is a possible D gene (6 bases). The germline V and J ends were trimmed by 3 bases and 7 bases, with 15 bases remaining between them. CDR3 size: 14 residues. DNA for the CDR3: TGTGCCAGCAGTTTTCAGGGGCGGGCCGGTGGCTACACCTTC. Translated, it gives CASSFQGRAGGYTF.

This clonotype was counted between two and nine times. The chain has TRBV12-3 or TRBV12-4 and TRBJ1-6, with 7 positions matching TRBD1. The CDR3 is made up of 14 amino acids. Trimming at V came to 7 bases and at J to 5 bases, leaving 5 bases not matched to a gene. CDR3 sequence (DNA): TGTGCCAGCATTCCCGGGACAGATAATTCACCCCTCCACTTT. Its protein is CASIPGTDNSPLHF.

J is TRBJ1-2 and V is TRBV20-1; 11 bases are shared with TRBD1. Losses at the gene ends were 6 bases for V and 3 bases for J; bases not matched to a gene: 3. The length of the CDR3 is 13 residues. In germline, CDR1 is DFQATT, CDR2 SNEGSKA (reference sequence). CDR3 nucleotides: TGCAGTGCCGGGACAGGGGGTCACTATGGCTACACCTTC. It yields the protein CSAGTGGHYGYTF.

This clonotype was detected many times. This chain uses TRBV5-6 with TRBJ1-3; TRBD1 agrees at 7 bases. The CDR3 is 16 amino acids. Germline CDR1 SGHDT, CDR2 YYEEEE. The V and J ends lost 4 bases and 0 bases, in that order; junction bases with no gene match: 7. The CDR3 here is CASSALTGTSGNTIYF. The CDR3 nucleotides read TGTGCCAGCAGCGCGCTGACAGGGACCTCTGGAAACACCATATATTTT.

The chain combines TRBV5-1 with TRBJ2-2, with D possibly TRBD2 on 5 matching bases. The germline CDR1 and CDR2 sequences are SGHRS and YFSETQ. This CDR3 region has 14 residues. Trimming shortened V by 0 bases and J by 7 bases, and 10 bases separated the two germline ends. The CDR3 loop is CASSLAWAGGELFF. The CDR3 DNA reads TGCGCCAGCAGCTTGGCGTGGGCGGGCGGGGAGCTGTTTTTT.

This clonotype was observed many times. This chain joins TRBV7-8 and TRBJ2-7; D uncertain. This CDR3 spans 13 amino acids. V dropped 0 bases and J dropped 7 bases, with 10 bases sitting between them. CDR1 and CDR2 (germline): SGHVS, FQNEAQ. The DNA for the CDR3 is TGTGCCAGCAGCTTAGCGGGCACTCTTGAGCAGTACTTC. Protein: CASSLAGTLEQYF.

CDR3 region: CASSLVSPLHF. CDR3 nucleotide sequence: TGTGCCAGCAGCTTAGTTTCACCCCTCCACTTT. This rearrangement joins TRBV7-6 to TRBJ1-6, with D unclear. Between the trimmed V and J ends, which lost 1 base and 9 bases, there was a span of 1 base. Per the germline V gene, CDR1 is SGHVS and CDR2 is FNYEAQ. This CDR3 is built from 11 residues.

V and J are TRBV4-1 and TRBJ2-1; 9 bases match TRBD2. CDR3 length: 16 residues. V gave up 4 bases and J gave up 4 bases; unmatched junction bases: 8. Germline V gives CDR1 MGHRA, CDR2 YSYEKL. CDR3 DNA: TGCGCCAGCAGCCCCTCACCTAGCGGGGCATACAATGAGCAGTTCTTC. It translates to CASSPSPSGAYNEQFF.

This clonotype has more than one count but fewer than ten. Written as DNA, the CDR3 is TGCAGTGCTACCCCACTAGCGGGGGGCCCCACAGATACGCAGTATTTT. It specifies CSATPLAGGPTDTQYF. This rearrangement joins TRBV20-1 to TRBJ2-3; 12 bases are shared with TRBD2. Germline assignment: CDR1 DFQATT and CDR2 SNEGSKA (reference sequence). The CDR3 is made up of 16 amino acids. V lost 4 bases to trimming and J lost 2 bases; unmatched junction nucleotides: 7.

This clonotype was seen a few times. The CDR3 is CASNPRGSGELFF. The CDR3 region has the DNA TGTGCCAGCAACCCCAGGGGTAGCGGGGAGCTGTTTTTT. V usage is TRBV2 and J usage is TRBJ2-2; perhaps TRBD1 as D (6 bases). The V gene lost 7 bases and the J gene lost 7 bases, with 13 bases spanning the gap. Germline V CDR1 and CDR2: SNHLY, FYNNEI. CDR3 length: 13 amino acids.

This clonotype was seen a handful of times. The chain recombines TRBV12-3 or TRBV12-4 with TRBJ1-1; 8 positions match TRBD1. This CDR3 region has 14 residues. Trimming at V came to 7 bases and at J to 1 base, leaving 5 bases not matched to a gene. The CDR3 region is CASTNRGKNTEAFF. For the CDR3, the DNA is TGTGCCAGCACCAACAGGGGGAAGAACACTGAAGCTTTCTTT.

This chain uses TRBV7-3 with TRBJ1-1, with a tentative D call TRBD1 (5 bases). V lost 4 bases, J lost 2 bases, and 11 bases lay in between. CDR3 length equals 14 residues. Germline V gene data show CDR1 as SGHTA and CDR2 as FQGTGA. The CDR3 DNA is TGTGCCAGCAGCTGGGGGGGGGATAACACTGAAGCTTTCTTT. It translates to CASSWGGDNTEAFF.

At least ten counts were recorded for this clonotype. The chain couples TRBV10-3 to TRBJ2-7; D not certain. The CDR3 is 12 amino acids. V lost 4 bases, J lost 2 bases, and 6 bases lay in between. Germline values: CDR1 ENHRY, CDR2 SYGVKD. This CDR3 is CAISVGAYEQYF. CDR3 bases: TGTGCCATCAGTGTTGGGGCCTACGAGCAGTACTTC.

The rearrangement uses TRBV5-1 and TRBJ2-3; D not certain. The V end lost 4 bases, the J end lost 2 bases, and 5 bases lay between the germline ends. CDR1 is SGHRS, CDR2 YFSETQ, per germline. This CDR3 spans 12 amino acids. The CDR3 protein is CASSPVTDTQYF. CDR3 nucleotides: TGCGCCAGCAGCCCGGTCACAGATACGCAGTATTTT.

The sample holds a few counts of this clonotype. The CDR3 nucleotides are TGTGCCACCAGTGATTTGGGGGACAGGGGGCTGATTCACTATGGCTACACCTTC. Its protein product is CATSDLGDRGLIHYGYTF. The V call is TRBV24-1, the J call TRBJ1-2; TRBD1 aligns across 12 bases. Germline CDR1 KGHDR, CDR2 SFDVKD. V was pared by 0 bases and J by 3 bases, with 7 bases of the junction left unmatched. The CDR3 is made up of 18 amino acids.

This clonotype was detected many times. The chain links TRBV18 to TRBJ1-5; no clear D. Germline CDR1 is KGHSH and CDR2 is LQKENI. The CDR3 runs 13 residues. V lost 0 bases and J 7 bases, leaving 7 bases between the germline ends. CDR3 DNA sequence: TGTGCCAGCTCACCACCGGGTGGGCAGCCCCAGCATTTT. Its translation: CASSPPGGQPQHF.

This clonotype has more than one count but fewer than ten. The rearrangement joins TRBV11-2 to TRBJ2-1; 10 positions agree with TRBD2. Germline CDR1 reads SGHAT; CDR2 reads FQNNGV. The CDR3 covers 15 residues. Unmatched junction bases numbered 5, after V lost 2 bases and J lost 7 bases. CDR3 in amino acids: CASSLSSGGANEQFF. CDR3 sequence (DNA): TGTGCCAGCAGCTTATCGAGCGGGGGGGCGAATGAGCAGTTCTTC. Filled out from reference TRBV11-2 and TRBJ2-1, the complete variable domain reads EAGVAQSPRYKIIEKRQSVAFWCNPISGHATLYWYQQILGQGPKLLIQFQNNGVVDDSQLPKDRFSAERLKGVDSTLKIQPAKLEDSAVYLCASSLSSGGANEQFFGPGTRLTVL.

J is TRBJ1-1 and V is TRBV20-1, with 7 bases identical to TRBD1. The CDR3 length is 13 residues. Germline V gives CDR1 DFQATT, CDR2 SNEGSKA (reference sequence). Trimming took 5 bases from V and 2 from J; bases not matched to a gene: 5. The CDR3, as DNA: TGCAGTGCTTCCGGGACAGAAAACACTGAAGCTTTCTTT. Translated, it gives CSASGTENTEAFF.

The chain recombines TRBV14 with TRBJ2-5; 9 bases are a match to TRBD2. This CDR3 contains 19 residues. Unmatched junction bases numbered 13, after V lost 1 base and J lost 1 base. In germline, CDR1 is SGHDN, CDR2 FVKESK. The CDR3 sequence: CASSQGPPGSGGSQETQYF. The CDR3 DNA reads as TGTGCCAGCAGCCAAGGCCCTCCAGGTAGCGGGGGTTCCCAAGAGACCCAGTACTTC.

The chain carries TRBV20-1 and TRBJ2-3, with D tentatively TRBD1 (6 bases). Germline-derived CDR1 and CDR2 are DFQATT and SNEGSKA (reference sequence). The CDR3 has 15 residues. Trimming shortened V by 2 bases and J by 2 bases, and 14 bases separated the two germline ends. The CDR3 is CSARNGQKITDTQYF. In DNA, the CDR3 is TGCAGTGCTAGAAATGGACAGAAAATCACAGATACGCAGTATTTT.

A note on this clonotype: One end of the junction varies from germline; a read error may be responsible. This rearrangement joins TRBV5-1 to TRBJ1-3; no definite D call. The CDR3 consists of 12 residues. Germline V gene lookup returns CDR1 SGHRS and CDR2 YFSETQ. The CDR3 coding sequence is TGCGCCAGCAGCTCGACTGGAAAAACCATATATTTT. Translating gives CASSSTGKTIYF.

This clonotype was recorded many times. One end of the junction is discordant with germline, which a read error may explain. The chain recombines TRBV9 with TRBJ1-1, with D possibly matching TRBD1 (5 bases). Germline V gene data show CDR1 as SGDLS and CDR2 as YYNGEE. This CDR3 comprises 14 residues. In DNA, the CDR3 is TGTGCCAGCAGCGCCCAGACAGCGAACACTGAAGCCTTCTTT. This codes for CASSAQTANTEAFF.

This clonotype was picked up a small number of times. The CDR3 loop reads CASNPGLLTGELFF. The CDR3, as DNA: TGTGCCAGCAACCCGGGACTTCTCACCGGGGAGCTGTTTTTT. The V gene is TRBV6-2 or TRBV6-3, the J gene TRBJ2-2; possibly TRBD2 for D (6 bases). Germline lookup yields CDR1 MNHEY and CDR2 SVGEGT. The CDR3 runs to 14 residues. V was shortened by 7 bases and J by 4 bases, with 13 bases between the two germline ends.

This clonotype showed up just a few times. The gene calls are TRBV10-3 and TRBJ2-1; perhaps TRBD1 as D (5 bases). Trimming shortened V by 0 bases and J by 5 bases, and 23 bases separated the two germline ends. CDR1 is ENHRY and CDR2 is SYGVKD in the germline V gene. CDR3 size: 19 residues. Written as DNA, the CDR3 is TGTGCCATCAGTGAGTCGAGACAGAGCAAAATAACGCTAAACAATGAGCAGTTCTTC. It is translated as CAISESRQSKITLNNEQFF.